This T cell receptor (beta chain) comes out of a study of beta chain features in type 1 diabetes. Findings and limits, study-wide: Any PCR bias toward short templates would affect both groups alike.

Expressed TCRB transcripts were sequenced because the entire RNA isolate underwent reverse transcription. The assay was immunoSEQ multiplex PCR, and TCRdb's table has in-frame clones only and misses some. Of some 900,000 clones listed, roughly a sixth are singletons. Germline V CDR1 and CDR2: MNHEY, SVGAGI. V gave up 6 bases and J gave up 3 bases; unmatched junction bases: 5. This CDR3 contains 15 residues. Note on this clone: Its antigen is unknown.

The chain joins TRBV6-5 to TRBJ2-2; 9 bases are shared with TRBD1. The sample consisted of naive CD4+ T cells from blood. This TCR came from a woman between 18 and 30 years old in good health. CDR3 DNA sequence: TGTGCCAGCAGAAGGACAGGGGCGGACACCGGGGAGCTGTTTTTT. Translation: CASRRTGADTGELFF.